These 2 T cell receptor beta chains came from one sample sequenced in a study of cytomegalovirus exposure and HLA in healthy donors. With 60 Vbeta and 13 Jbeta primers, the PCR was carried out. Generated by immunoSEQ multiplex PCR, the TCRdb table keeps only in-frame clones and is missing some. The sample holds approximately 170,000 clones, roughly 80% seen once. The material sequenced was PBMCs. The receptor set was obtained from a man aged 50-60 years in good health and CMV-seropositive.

In DNA form, the CDR3 reads TGCAGTGCTACAGATGGACTAGATCAGTACTTC. It codes for CSATDGLDQYF. V and J are TRBV20-1 and TRBJ2-7, with TRBD2 matching over 7 bases. Per the germline V gene, CDR1 is DFQATT and CDR2 is SNEGSKA (reference sequence). V trimming: 4 bases; J trimming: 10 bases; junction bases outside the gene matches: 7. The CDR3 covers 11 residues.

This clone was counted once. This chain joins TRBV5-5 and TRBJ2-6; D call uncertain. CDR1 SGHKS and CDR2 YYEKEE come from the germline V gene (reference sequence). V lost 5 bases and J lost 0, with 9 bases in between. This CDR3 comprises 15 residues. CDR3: CASSPSSSGANVLTF. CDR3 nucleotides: TGTGCCAGCAGTCCCTCTAGCTCTGGGGCCAACGTCCTGACTTTC.